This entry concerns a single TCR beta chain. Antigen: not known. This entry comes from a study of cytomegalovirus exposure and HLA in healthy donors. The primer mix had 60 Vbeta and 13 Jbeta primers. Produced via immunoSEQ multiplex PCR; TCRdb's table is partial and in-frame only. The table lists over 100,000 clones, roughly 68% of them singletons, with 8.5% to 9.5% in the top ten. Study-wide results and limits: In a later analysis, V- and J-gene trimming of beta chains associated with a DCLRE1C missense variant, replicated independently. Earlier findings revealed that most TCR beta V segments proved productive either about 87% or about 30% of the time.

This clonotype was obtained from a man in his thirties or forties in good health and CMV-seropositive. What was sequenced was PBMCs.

The CDR3 nucleotides are TGCGCCAGCACCCTAGAGCCGGGAGCAAACTATGGCTACACCTTC. Translation: CASTLEPGANYGYTF. The chain links TRBV5-1 to TRBJ1-2; no firm D call. With 6 bases removed from V and 2 bases from J, the gap between germline ends came to 17 bases. Germline CDR1 is SGHRS and CDR2 is YFSETQ. The CDR3 loop spans 15 amino acids.